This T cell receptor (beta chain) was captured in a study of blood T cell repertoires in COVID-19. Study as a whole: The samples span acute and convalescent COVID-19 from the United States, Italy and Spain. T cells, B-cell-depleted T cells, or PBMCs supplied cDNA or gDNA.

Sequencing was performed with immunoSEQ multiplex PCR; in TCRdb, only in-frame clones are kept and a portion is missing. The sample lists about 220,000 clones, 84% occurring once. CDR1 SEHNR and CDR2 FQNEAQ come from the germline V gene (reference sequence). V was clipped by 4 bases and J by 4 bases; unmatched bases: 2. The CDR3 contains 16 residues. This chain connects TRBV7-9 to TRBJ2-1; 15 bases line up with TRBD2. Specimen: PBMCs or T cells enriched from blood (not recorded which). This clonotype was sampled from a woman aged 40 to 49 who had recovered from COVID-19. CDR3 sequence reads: CASSSGTSGGYNEQFF. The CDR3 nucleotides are TGTGCCAGCAGCTCTGGGACTAGCGGGGGGTACAATGAGCAGTTCTTC.